The next 8 T cell receptor beta chains were all read from a single sample in a study of cytomegalovirus exposure and HLA in healthy donors. The PCR ran on 60 Vbeta and 13 Jbeta primers. This table comes from immunoSEQ multiplex PCR, and its TCRdb copy is limited to in-frame clones, with some not included. Of about 83,000 clones in the sample, under 80% were seen once. Sample: PBMCs. The receptors were sampled from a young man in good health and CMV-seropositive.

For the CDR3, the DNA is TGCAGCGTTGAATGGACATCCATGAACACTGAAGCTTTCTTT. It encodes CSVEWTSMNTEAFF. The rearrangement uses TRBV29-1 and TRBJ1-1; tentative D call: TRBD1 (5 bases). Trimming removed 2 bases from V and 0 bases from J, with 10 bases in between. The germline CDR1 and CDR2 sequences are SQVTM and ANQGSEA. The CDR3 spans 14 residues.

The chain combines TRBV7-9 with TRBJ2-5, with a possible D match to TRBD2 (6 bases). The CDR3 has 14 amino acids. V was shortened by 1 base and J by 5 bases, with 11 bases between the two germline ends. Germline V gene lookup returns CDR1 SEHNR and CDR2 FQNEAQ (reference sequence). CDR3 protein: CASSLVGRDETQYF. CDR3 sequence (DNA): TGTGCCAGCAGCTTAGTTGGGCGGGATGAGACCCAGTACTTC.

The chain employs TRBV27 and TRBJ1-5, with 8 positions matching TRBD1. This CDR3 is 13 amino acids long. The V segment lost 4 bases and the J segment 7 bases; nucleotides outside the gene matches: 3. Germline V gene lookup returns CDR1 MNHEY and CDR2 SMNVEV (reference sequence). In DNA form, the CDR3 reads TGTGCCAGCAGTTCAGGGGGCGGCCAGCCCCAGCATTTT. Protein product: CASSSGGGQPQHF.

The rearrangement links TRBV27 to TRBJ1-2; D may be TRBD1 (5 bases). V was cut by 3 bases and J by 6 bases, with 32 bases left in between. The length of the CDR3 is 20 residues. CDR1 is MNHEY and CDR2 is SMNVEV in the germline V gene (reference sequence). CDR3: CASSFRRRERGPERNHGYTF. The DNA of the CDR3 is TGTGCCAGCAGTTTTAGGAGGCGGGAGAGGGGACCAGAGAGAAATCATGGCTACACCTTC.

This chain joins TRBV28 and TRBJ2-5, with 7 bases lining up with TRBD1. V lost 7 bases to trimming and J lost 0 bases; unmatched junction nucleotides: 2. CDR1 MDHEN and CDR2 SYDVKM come from the germline V gene. This CDR3 comprises 13 residues. CDR3 in amino acids: CASIGTDQETQYF. In nucleotides, the CDR3 is TGTGCCAGCATCGGGACAGACCAAGAGACCCAGTACTTC.

This clone occurred a few times. This chain links TRBV4-2 with TRBJ2-1; 13 bases line up with TRBD2. Per germline, CDR1 LGHNA and CDR2 YNFKEQ. CDR3 length equals 15 residues. With 0 bases clipped from V and 11 bases from J, the junction kept 4 bases outside the gene matches. The CDR3 loop is CASSQDRLAGGKQFF. In DNA form, the CDR3 reads TGTGCCAGCAGCCAAGACCGACTAGCGGGGGGTAAGCAGTTCTTC.

This chain links TRBV28 with TRBJ1-5; D unresolved. V was shortened by 5 bases and J by 3 bases, with 11 bases between the two germline ends. The CDR3 is made up of 14 amino acids. From germline, CDR1 is MDHEN and CDR2 SYDVKM. CDR3 residues: CASSAPGVNQPQHF. Here the CDR3 DNA reads TGTGCCAGCAGTGCCCCCGGGGTCAATCAGCCCCAGCATTTT. Combining the CDR3 with reference TRBV28 and TRBJ1-5 gives the whole variable domain DVKVTQSSRYLVKRTGEKVFLECVQDMDHENMFWYRQDPGLGLRLIYFSYDVKMKEKGDIPEGYSVSREKKERFSLILESASTNQTSMYLCASSAPGVNQPQHFGDGTRLSIL.

The chain joins TRBV5-1 to TRBJ1-4, with a weak D call TRBD1 (5 bases). The CDR3 length is 14 residues. V lost 0 bases and J 4 bases, leaving 7 bases between the germline ends. Germline V gives CDR1 SGHRS, CDR2 YFSETQ. Here the CDR3 reads CASSLDRINEKLFF. In DNA, the CDR3 is TGCGCCAGCAGCTTGGACAGGATTAATGAAAAACTGTTTTTT.